This record concerns one TCR beta chain sequence. Data came from immunoSEQ multiplex PCR; TCRdb stores just in-frame clones and leaves some out. The sample contains some 530,000 clones, about 88% of which appear only once. Trimming stripped 10 bases from V and 1 base from J, with 15 bases between. In germline, CDR1 is MNHEY, CDR2 SMNVEV (reference sequence). This CDR3 region has 14 residues. The sample originates from a study of blood T cell repertoires in COVID-19. This receptor was taken from a woman aged 60-75 years who had recovered from COVID-19. Sequenced sample: PBMCs or T cells enriched from blood (not recorded which). The chain has TRBV27 and TRBJ2-3; D might be TRBD2 (5 bases). CDR3 DNA sequence: TGTGCCACCCATTCGTGGGGAGGCACAGATACGCAGTATTTT. Its translation: CATHSWGGTDTQYF.